The entry below describes one T cell receptor (beta chain). Its antigen is not identified. Primers: 60 V beta forward and 13 J beta reverse. Sequencing was performed with immunoSEQ multiplex PCR; in TCRdb, only in-frame clones are kept and a portion is missing. There are around 97,000 clones in the sample; roughly 76% occur only once, and 12% lies in the top ten. These data come from a study of glioma-infiltrating T cells after dendritic cell vaccination. General study findings and limits: Few patients contributed both blood and tumor specimens.

Blood PBMC samples: pre-vaccination, two weeks post third vaccination, and at tumor progression. Germline V gene sequence: CDR1 ENHRY, CDR2 SYGVKD. CDR3 size: 13 residues. The clonotype was recovered from a human donor with glioblastoma. V gene TRBV10-3 combines with J gene TRBJ2-5; 12 nucleotides agree with TRBD1. The J call may be wrong; the DNA end is better matched by TRBJ2-7. The source material was blood, sampled before dendritic cell vaccination. The CDR3 region has the DNA TGTGCCATCAGTGGGGACAGGGGGCTCGAGCAGTACTTC. It encodes CAISGDRGLEQYF.